This T cell receptor beta chain was sequenced in a study of blood T cell repertoires in COVID-19. Study-wide context: Acute-phase and convalescent COVID-19 samples originated in the United States, Italy and Spain. Sample material is recorded as cDNA or gDNA derived from T cells, B-cell-depleted T cells, or PBMCs.

Some clones are missing from TCRdb's copy, which holds only in-frame ones; the method was immunoSEQ multiplex PCR. The sample has over 150,000 clones, over 75% seen once. The junction had 7 bases not matched to a gene; V was cut back by 11 bases and J by 5 bases. Germline CDR1 is KGHDR and CDR2 is SFDVKD. The length of the CDR3 is 13 residues. The sample taken for sequencing was PBMCs or T cells enriched from blood (not recorded which). The clonotype was recovered from a woman aged 50 to 60 who had recovered from COVID-19. This chain joins TRBV24-1 and TRBJ1-4, with 7 nucleotides matching TRBD1. The CDR3 bases are TGTGCCAAGCCGGGACAGCCGAATGAAAAACTGTTTTTT. It translates to CAKPGQPNEKLFF.